This T cell receptor beta chain came from a study of CD8 T cells in ankylosing spondylitis. General study results and limits: Disease-linked clones were reportedly significantly enriched in matched ankylosing spondylitis synovial fluid. Ankylosing spondylitis blood seemed to carry a telltale TCR beta motif made of under ten highly homologous variants. Disease-linked clones were found to be CD8+ and relatively rare in peripheral blood.

Notes on this clonotype: The antigen is not known.

As the method for making TCR beta libraries, quantitative 5'-RACE with molecular barcodes was used. MiXCR, run by TCRdb on the 5' RACE reads, gives a single entry per CDR3 protein. There are 470,000 or so distinct CDR3 sequences in the sample; roughly 25% occur only once, and about 0.89% lies in the top ten. The source material was blood, either unsorted or a sorted T cell fraction (not recorded which). This receptor was identified in a male donor with ankylosing spondylitis.

The CDR3 here is CASRDTVSGNTIYF. Here the CDR3 DNA reads TGTGCCAGCCGGGACACAGTCTCTGGAAACACCATATATTTT. The chain uses TRBV25-1 and TRBJ1-3; a possible D gene is TRBD1 (6 bases). V gave up 8 bases and J gave up 0 bases, with 11 bases separating them. The CDR3 spans 14 residues. Germline CDR1 reads MGHDK; CDR2 reads SYGVNS.